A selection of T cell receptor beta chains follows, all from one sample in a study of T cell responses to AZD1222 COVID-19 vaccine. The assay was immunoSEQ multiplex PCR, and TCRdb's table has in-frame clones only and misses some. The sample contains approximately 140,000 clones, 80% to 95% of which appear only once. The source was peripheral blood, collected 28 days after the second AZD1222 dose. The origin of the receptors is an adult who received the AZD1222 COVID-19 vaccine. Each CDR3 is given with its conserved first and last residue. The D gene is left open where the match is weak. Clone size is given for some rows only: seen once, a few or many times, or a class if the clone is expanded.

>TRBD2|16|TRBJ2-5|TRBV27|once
CASSGKTSGRRETQYF
TGTGCCAGCAGTGGAAAGACTAGCGGGAGGCGAGAGACCCAGTACTTC
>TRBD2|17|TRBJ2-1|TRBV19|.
CASSIDLGLAGRNEQFF
TGTGCCAGTAGTATAGATTTAGGACTAGCGGGAAGGAATGAGCAGTTCTTC
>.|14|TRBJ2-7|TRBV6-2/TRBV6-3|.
CASSYVEGMWADNF
TGTGCCAGCAGTTACGTAGAAGGCATGTGGGCTGACAACTTC
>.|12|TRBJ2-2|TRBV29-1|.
CSVALGAGELFF
TGCAGCGTTGCCCTCGGAGCCGGGGAGCTGTTTTTT
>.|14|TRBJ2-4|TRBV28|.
CASSPGTATTIQYF
TGTGCCAGCAGCCCCGGGACTGCAACCACCATTCAGTACTTC
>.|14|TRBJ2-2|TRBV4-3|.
CASSPHRGTGELFF
TGCGCCAGCAGCCCGCACCGAGGTACGGGGGAGCTGTTTTTT
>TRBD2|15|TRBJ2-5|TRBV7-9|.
CASSRGTSGQETQYF
TGTGCCAGCAGCCGGGGGACTAGCGGGCAAGAGACCCAGTACTTC
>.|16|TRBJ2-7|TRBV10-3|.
CAISRQGLSLRSEQYF
TGTGCCATCAGTCGACAGGGACTGAGCCTCAGATCCGAGCAGTACTTC
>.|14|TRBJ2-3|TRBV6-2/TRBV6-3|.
CASSYPSNQDTQYF
TGTGCCAGCAGTTATCCCAGTAATCAAGATACGCAGTATTTT
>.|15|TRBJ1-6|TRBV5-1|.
CASSPRPQGNSPLHF
TGCGCCAGCAGCCCAAGGCCTCAGGGGAATTCGCCCCTCCACTTT